The 24 T cell receptor beta chains given below trace back to one sample, sequenced in a study of blood T cell repertoires in COVID-19. Sequencing used immunoSEQ multiplex PCR; TCRdb keeps in-frame clones, though not all of them. Among roughly 95,000 clones listed, less than 85% were seen once. The sample was peripheral blood. These receptors were taken from a human donor in a cohort sampled during active COVID-19.

V usage is TRBV14 and J usage is TRBJ2-7, with 12 bases identical to TRBD2. Germline loops: CDR1 SGHDN, CDR2 FVKESK. Trimming at V came to 3 bases and at J to 3 bases, leaving 0 bases not matched to a gene. CDR3 size: 14 residues. The chain's CDR3 is CASSQGLAGYEQYF. CDR3 in DNA: TGTGCCAGCAGCCAGGGACTAGCGGGCTACGAGCAGTACTTC.

V and J are TRBV7-9 and TRBJ2-3; TRBD2 might be the D (5 bases). Germline lookup yields CDR1 SEHNR and CDR2 FQNEAQ (reference sequence). The CDR3 extends over 15 amino acids. V lost 3 bases and J lost 2, with 12 bases in between. The CDR3 nucleotides read TGTGCCAGCAGCTTTGGGAGCTTATCCACAGATACGCAGTATTTT. Translation gives CASSFGSLSTDTQYF.

In this sample, this clone turned up a few times. The chain recombines TRBV5-1 with TRBJ1-1; no reliable D call. The V end lost 1 base, the J end lost 5 bases, and 12 bases lay between the germline ends. This CDR3 comprises 14 residues. Per germline, CDR1 SGHRS and CDR2 YFSETQ. The CDR3 spells CASSLHPEQTEAFF. Written as DNA, the CDR3 is TGCGCCAGCAGCTTGCACCCAGAACAAACTGAAGCTTTCTTT.

The chain recombines TRBV6-4 with TRBJ2-1; the match to TRBD2 covers 11 bases. The CDR3 totals 15 residues. Per germline, CDR1 MRHNA and CDR2 SNTAGT. V lost 6 bases and J lost 7; bases outside the gene matches: 8. CDR3 nucleotide sequence: TGTGCCAGCAGAATCTTAGCGGGAGGGCCAAATGAGCAGTTCTTC. Its translation: CASRILAGGPNEQFF.

The V and J genes are TRBV27 and TRBJ2-7; 8 bases map to TRBD1. The J segment lost 4 bases and the V segment lost 7 bases, leaving 9 bases of the junction unmatched. Germline loops: CDR1 MNHEY, CDR2 SMNVEV (reference sequence). This CDR3 comprises 14 residues. CDR3 sequence reads: CASTNPGGGYEQYF. The CDR3 DNA follows: TGTGCCAGCACCAACCCAGGGGGCGGTTACGAGCAGTACTTC.

CDR3 DNA: TGCGCCAGCAGCTTGGAAGGGACAACCCTACTAGCCAAAAACATTCAGTACTTC. Protein product: CASSLEGTTLLAKNIQYF. J is TRBJ2-4 and V is TRBV5-1; D possibly corresponds to TRBD1 (6 bases). Germline assignment: CDR1 SGHRS and CDR2 YFSETQ. Deletions cut 0 bases from V and 0 bases from J, with 16 bases between. The CDR3 sequence is 18 residues long.

This chain joins TRBV6-6 and TRBJ1-1; a possible D gene is TRBD1 (6 bases). V was trimmed by 2 bases and J by 11 bases, leaving 15 bases between them. The CDR3 extends over 13 amino acids. CDR1 MNHNY and CDR2 SVGAGI come from the germline V gene (reference sequence). CDR3 bases: TGTGCCAGCAGTTACCCCGACAGGTCTCAGGCTTTCTTT. Translation: CASSYPDRSQAFF.

V is TRBV19 and J is TRBJ2-5, with 11 nucleotides matching TRBD1. Losses at the gene ends were 6 bases for V and 5 bases for J; bases not matched to a gene: 8. Germline values: CDR1 LNHDA, CDR2 SQIVND (reference sequence). The CDR3 length is 15 residues. CDR3 amino acids: CASSPGTGGGETQYF. CDR3 sequence (DNA): TGTGCCAGTAGCCCCGGGACAGGGGGAGGGGAGACCCAGTACTTC.

The chain uses TRBV2 and TRBJ1-2; the D gene is possibly TRBD1 (5 bases). The V gene's germline CDR1 is SNHLY and CDR2 FYNNEI. The CDR3 sequence is 14 residues long. Trimming took off 0 bases at V and 8 bases at J, with 13 bases between the two ends. The CDR3 region has the DNA TGTGCCAGCAGTGAAGCGTCAGGGTATTACGGCTACACCTTC. Residues: CASSEASGYYGYTF. Supplemented by reference TRBV2 and TRBJ1-2, the full variable domain reads EPEVTQTPSHQVTQMGQEVILRCVPISNHLYFYWYRQILGQKVEFLVSFYNNEISEKSEIFDDQFSVERPDGSNFTLKIRSTKLEDSAMYFCASSEASGYYGYTFGSGTRLTVV.

The chain is built from TRBV4-3 and TRBJ1-3; D remains unclear. The CDR3 contains 13 residues. Deletions cut 1 base from V and 3 bases from J, with 4 bases between. Germline values: CDR1 LGHNA, CDR2 YSLEER. CDR3 DNA sequence: TGCGCCAGCAGCCAAGCGGGTGGAAACACCATATATTTT. Protein product: CASSQAGGNTIYF.

The rearrangement uses TRBV6-5 and TRBJ1-2, with D perhaps matching TRBD1 (6 bases). Trimming cost V 6 bases and J 4 bases, with 12 bases left between them. This CDR3 comprises 13 residues. In germline, CDR1 is MNHEY, CDR2 SVGAGI. In DNA, the CDR3 is TGTGCCAGCAGCCGGACAGCTTTCTATGGCTACACCTTC. Its translation is CASSRTAFYGYTF.

J is TRBJ2-1 and V is TRBV19; D is possibly TRBD2 (6 bases). The ends were cut back, 0 bases at V and 5 bases at J, with 11 bases in the middle. The CDR3 has 15 amino acids. Germline loops: CDR1 LNHDA, CDR2 SQIVND (reference sequence). The CDR3 region has the DNA TGTGCCAGTAGTATAGACCATAGCGGAAACAATGAGCAGTTCTTC. Encoded protein: CASSIDHSGNNEQFF.

The gene calls are TRBV7-9 and TRBJ1-2, with D tentatively TRBD1 (6 bases). V lost 5 bases and J lost 4, with 14 bases in between. This CDR3 region has 14 residues. The germline gives CDR1 SEHNR, CDR2 FQNEAQ (reference sequence). CDR3 sequence (DNA): TGTGCCAGCAGCCTCAGGGGTTGGGGCTATGGCTACACCTTC. Translated, it gives CASSLRGWGYGYTF.

V is TRBV6-2 or TRBV6-3 and J is TRBJ2-1; 10 bases line up with TRBD2. Germline V lookup: CDR1 MNHEY, CDR2 SVGEGT. The CDR3 spans 15 residues. J lost 9 bases, V lost 3 bases, and 8 bases had no gene match. CDR3 in DNA: TGTGCCAGCAGTTATGGGTCTAGCGGGGGCTTTGAGCAGTTCTTC. Its protein is CASSYGSSGGFEQFF.

The J gene is TRBJ2-7, the V gene TRBV3-1 (or the pseudogene TRBV3-2); D remains unclear. V shed 1 base and J shed 3 bases, with 10 bases lying between them. The CDR3 sequence is 14 residues long. Germline lookup yields CDR1 LGHDT and CDR2 YNNKEL (reference sequence). In nucleotides, the CDR3 is TGTGCCAGCAGCCAAGCCGCCAGTATCTACGAGCAGTACTTC. Translated: CASSQAASIYEQYF.

V and J are TRBV28 and TRBJ2-5; perhaps TRBD2 as D (6 bases). The germline gives CDR1 MDHEN, CDR2 SYDVKM. This CDR3 is 13 amino acids long. V lost 6 bases to trimming and J lost 2 bases, with 10 bases between them. This chain's CDR3 is CASSRDLQETQYF. In nucleotides, the CDR3 is TGTGCCAGCAGCCGGGACTTGCAAGAGACCCAGTACTTC.

This rearrangement joins TRBV28 to TRBJ1-1; 8 bases agree with TRBD1. CDR1 and CDR2 (germline): MDHEN, SYDVKM. The CDR3 totals 11 residues. Unmatched junction bases numbered 6, after V lost 11 bases and J lost 7 bases. The CDR3 region has the DNA TGTGCCTCCCAGGGGGCCGATGAAGCTTTCTTT. It is translated as CASQGADEAFF.

The gene calls are TRBV28 and TRBJ2-7; 9 bases agree with TRBD1. There are 14 residues in the CDR3. Trimming cost V 2 bases and J 9 bases; bases outside gene matches: 8. Germline lookup yields CDR1 MDHEN and CDR2 SYDVKM. CDR3 nucleotides: TGTGCCAGCAGTTTAGGGGGACAGGGAAGGGCGCAGTACTTC. Protein product: CASSLGGQGRAQYF.

V is TRBV7-8 and J is TRBJ2-5, with TRBD2 matching over 7 bases. V was clipped by 2 bases and J by 4 bases; unmatched bases: 4. The CDR3 consists of 14 residues. From germline, CDR1 is SGHVS and CDR2 FQNEAQ. DNA of the CDR3: TGTGCCAGCAGCTTATTGGTAGCGGGAGAGACCCAGTACTTC. Protein: CASSLLVAGETQYF.

The chain has TRBV19 and TRBJ2-7; possibly TRBD2 for D (6 bases). Trimming took 10 bases from V and 0 from J, leaving 19 bases between them. The CDR3 is 15 residues long. Per germline, CDR1 LNHDA and CDR2 SQIVND (reference sequence). The DNA of the CDR3 is TGTGCCACAACGCGGGGACCCGTGAGCTCCTACGAGCAGTACTTC. Translated, it gives CATTRGPVSSYEQYF.

The chain employs TRBV6-1 and TRBJ2-7; 7 nucleotides align to TRBD2. This CDR3 has 15 amino acids. The germline CDR1 and CDR2 sequences are MNHNS and SASEGT. The V gene end was trimmed by 0 bases and the J gene end by 0 bases; junction bases not matched to a gene: 2. CDR3 bases: TGTGCCAGCAGTGAAGCGGGAGGGTTCTCCTACGAGCAGTACTTC. Translation: CASSEAGGFSYEQYF.

The J gene is TRBJ2-5, the V gene TRBV3-1 (or the pseudogene TRBV3-2); D is perhaps TRBD2 (6 bases). This CDR3 comprises 18 residues. In germline, CDR1 is LGHDT, CDR2 YNNKEL (reference sequence). V dropped 5 bases and J dropped 5 bases, with 27 bases sitting between them. The CDR3 protein is CASSGTDGGSVRGETQYF. The CDR3 nucleotides read TGTGCCAGCAGCGGTACAGACGGAGGGTCGGTGAGGGGTGAGACCCAGTACTTC.

This sequence joins TRBV11-2 and TRBJ2-1; 7 nucleotides align to TRBD2. The CDR3 length is 15 residues. CDR1 and CDR2 from the germline V gene are SGHAT and FQNNGV. J gave up 9 bases and V 0 bases, and 8 bases lay outside the gene matches. The CDR3 coding sequence is TGTGCCAGCAGCTTAGATGGGGGGGAGGGATTTGAGCAGTTCTTC. Translated, it gives CASSLDGGEGFEQFF.

The chain employs TRBV19 and TRBJ1-2; D gene unclear. Trimming removed 9 bases from V and 7 bases from J, with 21 bases in between. The germline V gene encodes CDR1 LNHDA and CDR2 SQIVND (reference sequence). The CDR3 length is 14 residues. CDR3 sequence: CASAAGNNVVGYTF. The CDR3 bases are TGTGCCAGCGCTGCCGGGAACAACGTTGTTGGCTACACCTTC.